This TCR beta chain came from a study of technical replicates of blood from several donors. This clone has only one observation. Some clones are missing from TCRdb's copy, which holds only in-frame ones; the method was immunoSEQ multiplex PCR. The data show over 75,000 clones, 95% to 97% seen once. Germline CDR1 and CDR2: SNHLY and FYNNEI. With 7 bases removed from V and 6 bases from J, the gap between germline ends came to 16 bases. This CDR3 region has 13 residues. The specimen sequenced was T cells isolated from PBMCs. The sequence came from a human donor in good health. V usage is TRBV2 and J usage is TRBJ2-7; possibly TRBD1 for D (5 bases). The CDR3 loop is CASTSQGSGEQYF. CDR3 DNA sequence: TGTGCCAGCACCAGCCAGGGATCGGGCGAGCAGTACTTC.